This TCR beta chain comes out of a study of beta chain features in type 1 diabetes. Study at large: Patients were similar to healthy donors in age and gender (as well as in cell yields). Study outcomes and limitations: It was not settled here whether HLA type affects TCRB rearrangement.

Expressed TCRB transcripts were sequenced after all isolated RNA was converted to cDNA. Method: immunoSEQ multiplex PCR; TCRdb's copy keeps in-frame clones and lacks some. The data hold some 200,000 clones, with 9.5% to 13% observed a single time. V shed 2 bases, J shed 4 bases, and the junction held 8 bases outside the gene matches. Germline values: CDR1 SGHTA, CDR2 FQGNSA. The CDR3 contains 16 residues. As to this clone: The antigen remains unidentified.

Every donor provided one heparinised blood draw, which averaged roughly 120 mL. Isolation of CD4+ naive, central memory, regulatory and stem cell-like memory cells was achieved by sorting via CD45RO/CCR7/CD25/CD127/CD95/CD27. The rearrangement links TRBV7-2 to TRBJ2-5; 9 positions match TRBD1. Input material: central memory CD4+ T cells from blood. The sequence was collected from a man between 18 and 29 years old in good health. CDR3 sequence reads: CASSLNTGGAGETQYF. CDR3 nucleotides: TGTGCCAGCAGCTTAAATACAGGGGGCGCCGGAGAGACCCAGTACTTC.